The 9 T cell receptor beta chains given below trace back to one sample, sequenced in a study of T cells after yellow fever vaccination. TCRdb re-derived calls from the 5' RACE reads in MiXCR, one entry per CDR3 protein. The sample shows 95,000 to 150,000 distinct CDR3 sequences, almost 9% of them seen only once. The source material was CD8+ T cells sorted from PBMCs, sampled on the day of the yellow fever booster vaccination. The origin of the receptors is a young man who received the YFV17D yellow fever vaccine.

This clonotype occurred a few times. The V call is TRBV6-6, the J call TRBJ2-7; D gene unclear. V lost 2 bases and J lost 3, with 8 bases in between. Germline values: CDR1 MNHNY, CDR2 SVGAGI (reference sequence). The CDR3 loop spans 13 amino acids. The CDR3 region is CASSYVAVYEQYF. The CDR3 region has the DNA TGTGCCAGCAGTTACGTAGCAGTCTACGAGCAGTACTTC.

This chain uses TRBV30 with TRBJ2-1; TRBD2 matches 7 bases. The V gene's germline CDR1 is GTSNPN and CDR2 SVGIG (reference sequence). The CDR3 sequence is 11 residues long. With 3 bases clipped from V and 14 bases from J, the junction kept 7 bases outside the gene matches. The CDR3 spells CAWRRLREEFF. The CDR3, as DNA: TGTGCCTGGAGACGTCTCCGGGAGGAGTTCTTC.

In this sample, this clonotype turned up a few times. This chain joins TRBV20-1 and TRBJ2-7; TRBD1 matches 9 bases. Germline V gene sequence: CDR1 DFQATT, CDR2 SNEGSKA (reference sequence). The CDR3 runs 13 residues. The trim removed 6 bases at V and 6 bases at J, leaving 9 bases unmatched. This CDR3 is CSARDREFSEQYV. CDR3 in DNA: TGCAGTGCCCGGGACAGGGAATTTTCCGAGCAGTACGTC.

J is TRBJ2-7 and V is TRBV7-9; D not resolved. V lost 3 bases, J lost 4 bases, and 10 bases lay in between. Germline V CDR1 and CDR2: SEHNR, FQNEAQ (reference sequence). The CDR3 contains 13 residues. In nucleotides, the CDR3 is TGTGCCAGCAGCTTGACGGAATATTACGAGCAGTACTTC. Its translation is CASSLTEYYEQYF.

In this sample, this clonotype turned up many times. The V and J genes are TRBV14 and TRBJ2-1, with 7 nucleotides matching TRBD2. The CDR3 runs 15 residues. V gave up 4 bases and J gave up 9 bases; unmatched junction bases: 12. Germline assignment: CDR1 SGHDN and CDR2 FVKESK. Here the CDR3 reads CASSLKRDGRSEQFF. CDR3 DNA: TGTGCCAGCAGCCTGAAGCGGGACGGTCGGTCTGAGCAGTTCTTC.

In its sample, this clonotype was seen many times. The rearrangement uses TRBV5-4 and TRBJ1-1; 7 bases map to TRBD1. Germline V gives CDR1 SGHNT, CDR2 YYREEE (reference sequence). After removal of 2 bases from V and 1 base from J, the junction contained 8 bases not matched to a gene. The CDR3 is 16 residues long. CDR3 DNA: TGTGCCAGCAGCTTTGGTTCAGGGGGTGGGAACACTGAAGCTTTCTTT. Its translation: CASSFGSGGGNTEAFF.

CDR3 coding DNA: TGCAGCGCCCTAGACAGCTACGAGCAGTACTTC. It is translated as CSALDSYEQYF. V gene TRBV29-1 combines with J gene TRBJ2-7, with D perhaps TRBD1 (5 bases). There are 11 residues in the CDR3. CDR1 and CDR2 from the germline V gene are SQVTM and ANQGSEA. V was shortened by 7 bases and J by 3 bases, with 10 bases between the two germline ends.

The CDR3 reads CSVEGQGSYNEQFF. CDR3 bases: TGCAGCGTTGAAGGACAGGGCTCCTACAATGAGCAGTTCTTC. The chain links TRBV29-1 to TRBJ2-1; 7 nucleotides match TRBD1. The germline V gene encodes CDR1 SQVTM and CDR2 ANQGSEA. This CDR3 has 14 amino acids. J lost 0 bases, V lost 1 base, and 0 bases had no gene match.

This clonotype was observed at least ten times. V usage is TRBV5-1 and J usage is TRBJ2-2; unclear D gene. CDR3 size: 15 residues. In germline, CDR1 is SGHRS, CDR2 YFSETQ. Trimming shortened V by 0 bases and J by 4 bases, and 10 bases separated the two germline ends. The CDR3 DNA reads TGCGCCAGCAGCTTGGCCGTGGTACCCACCGGGGAGCTGTTTTTT. The encoded protein is CASSLAVVPTGELFF. Full variable domain (remainder filled in from reference TRBV5-1 and TRBJ2-2): KAGVTQTPRYLIKTRGQQVTLSCSPISGHRSVSWYQQTPGQGLQFLFEYFSETQRNKGNFPGRFSGRQFSNSRSEMNVSTLELGDSALYLCASSLAVVPTGELFFGEGSRLTVL.